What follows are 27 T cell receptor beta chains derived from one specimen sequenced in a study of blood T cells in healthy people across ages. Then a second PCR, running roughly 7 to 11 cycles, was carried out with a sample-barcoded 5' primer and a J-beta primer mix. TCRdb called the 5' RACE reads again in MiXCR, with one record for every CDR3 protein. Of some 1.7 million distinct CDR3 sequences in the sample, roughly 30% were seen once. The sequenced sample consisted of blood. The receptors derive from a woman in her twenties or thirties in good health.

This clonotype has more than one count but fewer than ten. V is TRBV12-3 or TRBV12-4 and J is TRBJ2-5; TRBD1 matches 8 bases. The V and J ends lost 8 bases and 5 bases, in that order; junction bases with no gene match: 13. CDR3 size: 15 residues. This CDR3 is CASRPRQGARETQYF. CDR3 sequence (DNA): TGTGCCAGCCGCCCGCGGCAGGGGGCGCGTGAGACCCAGTACTTC.

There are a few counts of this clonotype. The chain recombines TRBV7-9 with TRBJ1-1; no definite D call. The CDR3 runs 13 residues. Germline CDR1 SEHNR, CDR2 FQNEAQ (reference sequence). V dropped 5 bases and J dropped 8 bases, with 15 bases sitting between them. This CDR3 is CASSLSGFPEAFF. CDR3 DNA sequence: TGTGCCAGCAGCCTCTCGGGGTTCCCAGAAGCTTTCTTT.

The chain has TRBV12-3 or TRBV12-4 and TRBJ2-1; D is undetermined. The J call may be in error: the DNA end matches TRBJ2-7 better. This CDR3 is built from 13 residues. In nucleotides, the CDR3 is TGTGCCAGCAGTTTAGTCCGGCGCAATGAGCAGTACTTC. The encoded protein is CASSLVRRNEQYF.

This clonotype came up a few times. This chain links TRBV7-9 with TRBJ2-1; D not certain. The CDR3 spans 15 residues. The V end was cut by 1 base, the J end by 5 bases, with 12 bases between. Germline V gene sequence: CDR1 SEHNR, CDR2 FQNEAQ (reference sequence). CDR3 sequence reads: CASSLVPRNDNEQFF. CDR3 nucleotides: TGTGCCAGCAGCTTAGTGCCCCGCAACGACAATGAGCAGTTCTTC.

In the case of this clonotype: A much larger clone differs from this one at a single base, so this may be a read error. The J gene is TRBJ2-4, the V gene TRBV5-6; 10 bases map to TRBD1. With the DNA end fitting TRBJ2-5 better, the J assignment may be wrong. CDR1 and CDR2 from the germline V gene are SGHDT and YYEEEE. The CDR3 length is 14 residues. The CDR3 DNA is TGTGCCAGCAGCTGGGGACAGGGGCAAGGGACCCAGTACTTC. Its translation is CASSWGQGQGTQYF.

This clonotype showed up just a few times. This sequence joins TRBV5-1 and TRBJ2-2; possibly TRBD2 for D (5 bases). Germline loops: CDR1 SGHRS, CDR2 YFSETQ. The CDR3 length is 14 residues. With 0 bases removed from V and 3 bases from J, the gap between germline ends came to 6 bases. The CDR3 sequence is CASSLAGDTGELFF. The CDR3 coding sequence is TGCGCCAGCAGCTTGGCCGGGGACACCGGGGAGCTGTTTTTT.

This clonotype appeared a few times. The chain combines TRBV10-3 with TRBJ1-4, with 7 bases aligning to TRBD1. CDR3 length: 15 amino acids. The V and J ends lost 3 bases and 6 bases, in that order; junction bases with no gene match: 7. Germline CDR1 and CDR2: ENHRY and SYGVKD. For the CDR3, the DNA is TGTGCCATCAGTGACCTAGGGGGCGCAGATGAAAAACTGTTTTTT. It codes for CAISDLGGADEKLFF.

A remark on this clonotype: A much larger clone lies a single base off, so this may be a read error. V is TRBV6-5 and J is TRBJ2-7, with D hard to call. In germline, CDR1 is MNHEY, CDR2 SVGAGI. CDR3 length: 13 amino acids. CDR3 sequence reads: CACSYSRQTEQYF. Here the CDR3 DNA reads TGTGCCTGCAGTTACTCGAGACAAACCGAGCAGTACTTC.

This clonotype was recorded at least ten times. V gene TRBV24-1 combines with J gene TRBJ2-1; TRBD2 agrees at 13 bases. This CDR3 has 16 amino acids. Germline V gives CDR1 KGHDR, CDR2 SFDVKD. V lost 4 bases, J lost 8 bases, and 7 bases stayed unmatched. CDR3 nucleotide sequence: TGTGCCACCAGTGAAATTGGACTAGCGGGGGCACATGAGCAGTTCTTC. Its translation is CATSEIGLAGAHEQFF.

CDR3 sequence reads: CASSQGPGARDEQFF. CDR3 nucleotide sequence: TGCGCCAGCAGCCAAGGACCGGGGGCTAGGGATGAGCAGTTCTTC. The chain combines TRBV4-3 with TRBJ2-1, with D perhaps matching TRBD1 or TRBD2 (6 bases each). This CDR3 contains 15 residues. V shed 1 base and J shed 8 bases, with 15 bases lying between them. The germline CDR1 and CDR2 sequences are LGHNA and YSLEER.

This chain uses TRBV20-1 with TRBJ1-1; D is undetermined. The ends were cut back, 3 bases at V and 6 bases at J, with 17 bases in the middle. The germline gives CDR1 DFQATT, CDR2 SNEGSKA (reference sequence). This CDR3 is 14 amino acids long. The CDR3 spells CSASTNVPGAEAFF. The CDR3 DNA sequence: TGCAGTGCTAGCACCAACGTCCCCGGGGCTGAAGCTTTCTTT.

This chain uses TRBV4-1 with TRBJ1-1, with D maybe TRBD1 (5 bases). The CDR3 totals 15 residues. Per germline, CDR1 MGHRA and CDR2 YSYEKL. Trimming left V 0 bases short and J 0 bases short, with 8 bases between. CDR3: CASSQDGGMNTEAFF. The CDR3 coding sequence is TGCGCCAGCAGCCAAGATGGGGGGATGAACACTGAAGCTTTCTTT.

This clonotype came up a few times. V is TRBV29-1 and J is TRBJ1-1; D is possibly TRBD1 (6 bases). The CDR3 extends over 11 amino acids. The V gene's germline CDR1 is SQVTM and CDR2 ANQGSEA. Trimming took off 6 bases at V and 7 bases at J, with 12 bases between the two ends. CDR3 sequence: CSVGHPIEAFF. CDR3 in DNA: TGCAGCGTGGGACACCCAATTGAAGCTTTCTTT.

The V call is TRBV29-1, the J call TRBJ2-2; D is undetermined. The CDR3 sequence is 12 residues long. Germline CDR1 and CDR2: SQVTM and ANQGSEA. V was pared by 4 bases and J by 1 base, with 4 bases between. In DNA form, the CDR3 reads TGCAGCGTTGCACTGAACACCGGGGAGCTGTTTTTT. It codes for CSVALNTGELFF.

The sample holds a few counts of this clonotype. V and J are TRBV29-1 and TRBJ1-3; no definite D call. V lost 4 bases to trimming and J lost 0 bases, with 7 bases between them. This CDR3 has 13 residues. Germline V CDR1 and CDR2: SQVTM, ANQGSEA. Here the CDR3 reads CSVVVSSGNTIYF. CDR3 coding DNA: TGCAGCGTTGTTGTAAGCTCTGGAAACACCATATATTTT.

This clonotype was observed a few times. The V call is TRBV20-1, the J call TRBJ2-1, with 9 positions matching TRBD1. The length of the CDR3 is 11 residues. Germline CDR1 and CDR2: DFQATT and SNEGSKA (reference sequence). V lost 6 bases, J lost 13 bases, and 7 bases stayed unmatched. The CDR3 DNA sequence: TGCAGTGCAGATACAGGGGGCTCTCAGTTCTTC. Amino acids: CSADTGGSQFF.

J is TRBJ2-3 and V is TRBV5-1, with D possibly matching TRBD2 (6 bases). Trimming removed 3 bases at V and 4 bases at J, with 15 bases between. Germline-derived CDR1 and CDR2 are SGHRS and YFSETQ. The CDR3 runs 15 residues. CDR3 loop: CASSYRPGDADTQYF. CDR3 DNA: TGCGCCAGCAGCTACCGCCCGGGAGACGCAGATACGCAGTATTTT.

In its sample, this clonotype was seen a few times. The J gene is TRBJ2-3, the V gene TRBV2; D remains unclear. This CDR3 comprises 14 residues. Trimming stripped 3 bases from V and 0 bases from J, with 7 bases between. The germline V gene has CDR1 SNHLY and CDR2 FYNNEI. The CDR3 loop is CASSELQSTDTQYF. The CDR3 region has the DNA TGTGCCAGCAGTGAGCTCCAGAGCACAGATACGCAGTATTTT.

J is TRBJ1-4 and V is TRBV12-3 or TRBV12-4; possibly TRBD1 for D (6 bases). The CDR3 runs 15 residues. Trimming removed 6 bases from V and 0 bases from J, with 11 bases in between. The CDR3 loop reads CASRPRQATNEKLFF. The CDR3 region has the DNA TGTGCCAGCAGACCTCGACAGGCAACTAATGAAAAACTGTTTTTT.

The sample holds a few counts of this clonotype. This chain's CDR3 is CASNLDPTGTEAFF. CDR3 in DNA: TGCGCCAGCAACTTAGACCCGACGGGCACTGAAGCTTTCTTT. The V gene is TRBV5-1, the J gene TRBJ1-1; D uncertain. V was clipped by 6 bases and J by 4 bases, with 16 bases between them. Germline lookup yields CDR1 SGHRS and CDR2 YFSETQ. The CDR3 has 14 residues.

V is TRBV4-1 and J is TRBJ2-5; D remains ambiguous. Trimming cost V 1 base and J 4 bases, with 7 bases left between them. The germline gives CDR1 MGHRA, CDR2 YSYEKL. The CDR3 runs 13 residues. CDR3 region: CASSQAPLETQYF. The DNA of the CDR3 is TGCGCCAGCAGCCAAGCCCCATTAGAGACCCAGTACTTC.

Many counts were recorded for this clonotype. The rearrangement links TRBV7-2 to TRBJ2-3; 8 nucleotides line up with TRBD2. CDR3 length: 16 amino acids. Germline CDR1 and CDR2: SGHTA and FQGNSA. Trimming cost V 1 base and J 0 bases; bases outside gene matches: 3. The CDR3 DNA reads TGTGCCAGCAGCTTAGGTCCTAGCGGGAGCACAGATACGCAGTATTTT. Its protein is CASSLGPSGSTDTQYF.

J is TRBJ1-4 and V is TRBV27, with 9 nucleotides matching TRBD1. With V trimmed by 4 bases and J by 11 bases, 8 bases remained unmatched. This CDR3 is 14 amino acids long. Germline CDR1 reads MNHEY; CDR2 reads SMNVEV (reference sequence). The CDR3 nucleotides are TGTGCCAGCAGTTCCCCGGGACAGGGAGGGAAACTGTTTTTT. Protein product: CASSSPGQGGKLFF.

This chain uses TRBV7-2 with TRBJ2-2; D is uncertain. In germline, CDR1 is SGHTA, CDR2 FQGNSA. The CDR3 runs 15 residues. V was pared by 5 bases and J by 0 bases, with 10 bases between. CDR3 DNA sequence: TGTGCCAGCAGCAATGACTTACCGAACACCGGGGAGCTGTTTTTT. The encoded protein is CASSNDLPNTGELFF.

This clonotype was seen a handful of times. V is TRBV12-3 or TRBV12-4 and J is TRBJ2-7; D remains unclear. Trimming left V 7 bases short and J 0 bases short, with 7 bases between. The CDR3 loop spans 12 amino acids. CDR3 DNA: TGTGCCAGCATGGGCGTCTCCTACGAGCAGTACTTC. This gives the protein CASMGVSYEQYF.

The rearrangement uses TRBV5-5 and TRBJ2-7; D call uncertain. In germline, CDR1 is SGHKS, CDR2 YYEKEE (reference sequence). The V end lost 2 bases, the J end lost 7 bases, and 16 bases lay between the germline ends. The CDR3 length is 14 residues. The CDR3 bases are TGTGCCAGCAGCTTAGAAAGTCGGCACAATGAGCAGTACTTC. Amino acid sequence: CASSLESRHNEQYF.

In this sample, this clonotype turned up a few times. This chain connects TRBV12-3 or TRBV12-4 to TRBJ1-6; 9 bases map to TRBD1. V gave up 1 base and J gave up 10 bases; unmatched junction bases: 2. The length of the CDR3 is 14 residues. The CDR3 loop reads CASSLGQGVSPLHF. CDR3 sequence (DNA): TGTGCCAGCAGTTTAGGACAGGGGGTATCACCCCTCCACTTT.